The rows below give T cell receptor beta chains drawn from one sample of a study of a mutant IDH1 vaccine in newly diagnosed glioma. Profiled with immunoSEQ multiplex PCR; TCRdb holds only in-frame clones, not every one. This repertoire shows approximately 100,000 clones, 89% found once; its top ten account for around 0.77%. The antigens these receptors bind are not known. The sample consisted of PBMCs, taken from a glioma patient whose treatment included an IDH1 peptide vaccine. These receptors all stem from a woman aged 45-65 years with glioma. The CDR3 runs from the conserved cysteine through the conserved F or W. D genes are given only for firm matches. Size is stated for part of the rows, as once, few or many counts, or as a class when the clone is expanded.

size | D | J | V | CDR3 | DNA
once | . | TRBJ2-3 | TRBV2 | CASSVVTGADTQYF | TGTGCCAGCAGTGTCGTTACGGGGGCAGATACGCAGTATTTT
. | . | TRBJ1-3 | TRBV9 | CASSYAHDTIYF | TGTGCCAGCAGTTACGCGCACGACACCATATATTTT
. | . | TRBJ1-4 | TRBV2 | CASSEEVARVGEKLFF | TGTGCCAGCAGTGAAGAGGTGGCCAGGGTTGGGGAAAAACTGTTTTTT
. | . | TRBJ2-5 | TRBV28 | CASSSRGGPQETQYF | TGTGCCAGCAGTTCCAGGGGGGGTCCCCAAGAGACCCAGTACTTC
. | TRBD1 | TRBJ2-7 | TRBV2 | CASRNDRGETYEQYF | TGTGCCAGCAGAAACGACAGGGGCGAGACCTACGAGCAGTACTTC
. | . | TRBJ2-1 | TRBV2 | CASRDSSYNEQFF | TGTGCCAGCAGGGACAGCTCCTACAATGAGCAGTTCTTC
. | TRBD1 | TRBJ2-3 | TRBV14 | CASSLLGGADTDTQYF | TGTGCCAGCAGCCTCTTAGGGGGCGCGGACACAGATACGCAGTATTTT
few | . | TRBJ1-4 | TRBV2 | CASRTGRELFF | TGTGCCAGCAGAACAGGAAGGGAACTGTTTTTT
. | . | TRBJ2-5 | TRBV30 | CAWSSGQPGETQYF | TGTGCCTGGAGTTCGGGGCAACCCGGGGAGACCCAGTACTTC
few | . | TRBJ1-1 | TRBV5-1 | CASSFLGTTEAFF | TGCGCCAGCAGCTTTTTGGGTACAACTGAAGCTTTCTTT
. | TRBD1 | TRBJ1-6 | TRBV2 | CASSPGTGHSPLHF | TGTGCCAGCAGTCCCGGGACAGGGCATTCACCCCTCCACTTT
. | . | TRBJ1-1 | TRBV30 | CAWSVFLEAFF | TGTGCCTGGAGTGTTTTTCTGGAGGCTTTCTTT
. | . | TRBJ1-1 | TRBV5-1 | CASSQRGLWHTEAFF | TGCGCCAGCAGCCAACGGGGGCTTTGGCACACTGAAGCTTTCTTT
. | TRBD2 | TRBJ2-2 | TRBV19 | CASGDSGLGTGELFF | TGTGCCAGTGGGGATAGCGGGCTAGGCACCGGGGAGCTGTTTTTT
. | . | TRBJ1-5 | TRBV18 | CASSPQPQLRGFAGEQPQHF | TGTGCCAGCTCACCGCAACCCCAACTTCGAGGGTTCGCGGGGGAACAGCCCCAGCATTTT
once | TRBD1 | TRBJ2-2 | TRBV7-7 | CASSLGDSTGELFF | TGTGCTAGCAGCTTAGGGGACAGCACCGGGGAGCTGTTTTTT
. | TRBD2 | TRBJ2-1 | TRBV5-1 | CASSSASGSYNEQFF | TGCGCCAGCAGCTCAGCTAGCGGGTCCTACAATGAGCAGTTCTTC
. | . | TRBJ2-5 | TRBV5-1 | CASNTEETQYF | TGCGCCAGCAACACCGAAGAGACCCAGTACTTC
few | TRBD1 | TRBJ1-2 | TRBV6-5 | CASSYDRGYGYTF | TGTGCCAGCAGTTATGACAGGGGCTATGGCTACACCTTC
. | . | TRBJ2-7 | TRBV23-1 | CASSQFSLRDTLYEQYF | TGCGCCAGCAGTCAATTTTCTCTCCGGGACACCCTATACGAGCAGTACTTC
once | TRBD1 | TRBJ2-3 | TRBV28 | CASSSIPMWDRASDTQYF | TGTGCCAGCAGTTCTATTCCCATGTGGGACAGGGCGTCAGATACGCAGTATTTT
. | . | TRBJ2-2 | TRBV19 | CASSPIMNTGELFF | TGTGCCAGTAGTCCTATAATGAACACCGGGGAGCTGTTTTTT
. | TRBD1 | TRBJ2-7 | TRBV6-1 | CASSEAWGQGTYEQYF | TGTGCCAGCAGTGAAGCTTGGGGACAGGGTACATACGAGCAGTACTTC
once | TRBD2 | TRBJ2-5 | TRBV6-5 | CASSRTSAQETQYF | TGTGCCAGCAGTCGGACTAGCGCCCAAGAGACCCAGTACTTC
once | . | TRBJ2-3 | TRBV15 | CATSRDLAKDTQYF | TGTGCCACCAGCAGAGATCTGGCCAAGGATACGCAGTATTTT